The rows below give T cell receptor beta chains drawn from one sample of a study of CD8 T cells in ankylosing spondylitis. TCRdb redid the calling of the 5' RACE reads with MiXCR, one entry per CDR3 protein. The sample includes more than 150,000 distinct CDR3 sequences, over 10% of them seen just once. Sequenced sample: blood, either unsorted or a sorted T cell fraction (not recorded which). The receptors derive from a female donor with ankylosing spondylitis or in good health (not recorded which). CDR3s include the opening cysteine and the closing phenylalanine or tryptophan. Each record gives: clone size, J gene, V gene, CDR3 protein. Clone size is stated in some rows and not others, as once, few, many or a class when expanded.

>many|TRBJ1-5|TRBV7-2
CASSFHGPVGQPQHF
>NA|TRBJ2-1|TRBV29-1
CSVRTSGEAYNEQFF
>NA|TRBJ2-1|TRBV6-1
CASSERPDRFPYNEQFF
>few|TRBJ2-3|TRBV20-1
CSARRTSQYTDTQYF
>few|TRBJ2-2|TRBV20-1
CSARDVGTGGTGELFF
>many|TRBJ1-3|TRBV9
CASSVDPNSGNTIYF
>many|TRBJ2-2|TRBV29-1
CSVYSGNANTGELFF
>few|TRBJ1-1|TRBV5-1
CASSERDISLAAFF
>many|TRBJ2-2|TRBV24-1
CATSDTDSTNTGELFF
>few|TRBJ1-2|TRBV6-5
CASSYDRQYGYTF
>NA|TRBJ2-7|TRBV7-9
CASSLGGARTYEQYF
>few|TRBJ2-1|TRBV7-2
CASSLETSEYNEQFF
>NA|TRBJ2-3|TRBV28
CASSLVFPDTQYF
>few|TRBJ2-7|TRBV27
CASSIRGPIYEQYF
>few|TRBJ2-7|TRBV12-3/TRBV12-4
CASSAAGTGFYEQYF
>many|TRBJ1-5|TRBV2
CASSDGRGGPAQHF
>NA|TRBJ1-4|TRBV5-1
CASSTGTARGNEKLFF
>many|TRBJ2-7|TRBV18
CASSLRQGNPYEQYF
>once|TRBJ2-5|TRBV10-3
CAIGQEETQYF
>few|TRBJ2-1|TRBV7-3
CASSLVGTSGTNEQFF
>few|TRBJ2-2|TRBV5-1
CASSSRLAENTGELFF
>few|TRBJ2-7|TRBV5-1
CASSFRTLSYEQYF
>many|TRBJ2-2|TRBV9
CASSSGRGGELFF
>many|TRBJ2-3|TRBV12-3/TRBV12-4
CASNPGLAGEGTQYF
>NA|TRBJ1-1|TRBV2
CASKSRGAPNTEAFF
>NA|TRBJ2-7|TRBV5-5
CASSFAGLAGVEQYF
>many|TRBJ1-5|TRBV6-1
CASRGGPGLGGNSNQPQHF
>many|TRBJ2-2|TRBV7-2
CASSPAGRTAGELFF
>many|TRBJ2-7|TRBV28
CASTPRLAHEQYF
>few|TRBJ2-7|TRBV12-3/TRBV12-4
CASSLEGVTGEQYF
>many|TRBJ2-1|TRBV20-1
CSVGGFNNEQFF
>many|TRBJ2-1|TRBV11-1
CASSHGTSGSSYNEQFF
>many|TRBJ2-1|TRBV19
CASGNWHEQFF
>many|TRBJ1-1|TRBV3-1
CASSPQGRGTEAFF
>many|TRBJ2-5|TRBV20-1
CSAYSGLSQYF
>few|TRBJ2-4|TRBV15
CATSRKTLEAKNIQYF
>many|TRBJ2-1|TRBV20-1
CSARVSDRQNYNEQFF
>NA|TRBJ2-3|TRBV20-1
CSARDMAESTDTQYF
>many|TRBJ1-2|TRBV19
CASSMDRGALGYTF
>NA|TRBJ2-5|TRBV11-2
CASSPTGSSQETQYF
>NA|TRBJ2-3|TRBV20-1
CSARAFRESTDTQYF
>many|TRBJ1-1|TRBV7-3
CASSQDGLNTEAFF
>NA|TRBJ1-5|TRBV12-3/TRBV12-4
CASSPGQGAANQPQHF
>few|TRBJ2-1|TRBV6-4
CASSDPGGSDEQFF
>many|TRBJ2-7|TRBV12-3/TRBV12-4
CASSLGFREQYF
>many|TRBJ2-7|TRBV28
CASSPSGKKSEQYF
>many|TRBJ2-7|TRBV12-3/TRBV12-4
CASSPFGTGPYEQYF
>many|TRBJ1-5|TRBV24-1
CATSPGNSNQPQHF
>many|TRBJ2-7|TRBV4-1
CASSQARGPLVEQYF
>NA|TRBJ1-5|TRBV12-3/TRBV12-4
CASSRDMGGEDQPQHF
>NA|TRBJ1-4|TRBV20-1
CSANPPLVASGEKLFF